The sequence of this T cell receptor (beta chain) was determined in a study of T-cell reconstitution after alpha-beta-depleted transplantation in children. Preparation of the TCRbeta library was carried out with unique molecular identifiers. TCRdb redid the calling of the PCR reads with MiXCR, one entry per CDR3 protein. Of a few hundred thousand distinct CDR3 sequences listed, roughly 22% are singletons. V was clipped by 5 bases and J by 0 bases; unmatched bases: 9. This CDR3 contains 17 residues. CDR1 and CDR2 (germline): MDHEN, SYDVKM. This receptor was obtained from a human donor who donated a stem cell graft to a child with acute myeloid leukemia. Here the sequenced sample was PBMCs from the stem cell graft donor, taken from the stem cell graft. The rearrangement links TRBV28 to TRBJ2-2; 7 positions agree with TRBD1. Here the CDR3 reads CASSSHDRAANTGELFF. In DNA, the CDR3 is TGTGCCAGCAGTAGTCACGACAGGGCCGCGAACACCGGGGAGCTGTTTTTT.